These 10 T cell receptor beta chains were all obtained from the same sample, sequenced in a study of T cell repertoires in cytomegalovirus infection. The antigens for these receptors are not known. TCRdb ran MiXCR on the reads and lists one entry per CDR3 protein. The table lists some 200,000 distinct CDR3 sequences, around 35% of them singletons. The specimen comprised CD8+ T cells from cultured PBMCs, sampled from culture after CMV antigen stimulation. The receptors derive from a human donor in good health (CMV status not recorded). Some clones in this sample may be carry-over from other donors' samples.

There are a few counts of this clonotype. The chain is built from TRBV4-2 and TRBJ1-3; no firm D call. The germline V and J ends were trimmed by 3 bases and 0 bases, with 9 bases remaining between them. The germline V gene encodes CDR1 LGHNA and CDR2 YNFKEQ. The CDR3 is made up of 15 amino acids. The CDR3 nucleotides are TGTGCCAGCAGCCAGGACCGGAGCTCTGGAAACACCATATATTTT. It codes for CASSQDRSSGNTIYF.

This clonotype was counted a few times. The genes are TRBV7-2 and TRBJ2-5; possibly TRBD1 or TRBD2 for D (6 bases each). In germline, CDR1 is SGHTA, CDR2 FQGNSA. Trimming left V 10 bases short and J 7 bases short, with 19 bases between. CDR3 length equals 13 residues. The DNA for the CDR3 is TGTGCCACCACGACTAGGGGGGCGGGGACCCAGTACTTC. Protein product: CATTTRGAGTQYF.

The chain carries TRBV29-1 and TRBJ1-4; tentatively, D is TRBD1 (6 bases). The length of the CDR3 is 13 residues. Trimming shortened V by 6 bases and J by 4 bases, and 12 bases separated the two germline ends. CDR1 and CDR2 from the germline V gene are SQVTM and ANQGSEA. CDR3 nucleotides: TGCAGCGTGGGGGGCAGCTTTAATGAAAAACTGTTTTTT. This codes for CSVGGSFNEKLFF.

V is TRBV6-2 or TRBV6-3 and J is TRBJ2-7, with D unresolved. CDR3 length equals 14 residues. CDR1 and CDR2 from the germline V gene are MNHEY and SVGEGT. The V end was cut by 2 bases, the J end by 2 bases, with 10 bases between. The CDR3 nucleotides read TGTGCCAGCAGTTACGGTCGACCCACCTACGAGCAGTACTTC. Translation gives CASSYGRPTYEQYF.

The genes are TRBV6-6 and TRBJ2-7, with D uncertain. The germline gives CDR1 MNHNY, CDR2 SVGAGI (reference sequence). Trimming cost V 0 bases and J 0 bases, with 9 bases left between them. The CDR3 extends over 15 amino acids. CDR3 nucleotide sequence: TGTGCCAGCAGTTACTCGACGGTTACCTCCTACGAGCAGTACTTC. It encodes CASSYSTVTSYEQYF.

This clonotype was counted a few times. V is TRBV6-1 and J is TRBJ2-5, with 12 bases that match TRBD2. Germline V CDR1 and CDR2: MNHNS, SASEGT. This CDR3 spans 16 amino acids. Trimming at V came to 7 bases and at J to 2 bases, leaving 8 bases not matched to a gene. CDR3 region: CASKASGGAQQETQYF. The CDR3 nucleotides are TGTGCCAGCAAAGCTAGCGGGGGGGCGCAGCAAGAGACCCAGTACTTC.

This clonotype was found a few times. The gene calls are TRBV12-3 or TRBV12-4 and TRBJ2-4; TRBD2 aligns across 9 bases. With 5 bases clipped from V and 1 base from J, the junction kept 3 bases outside the gene matches. The CDR3 covers 15 residues. The CDR3: CASSPSGRAKNIQYF. For the CDR3, the DNA is TGTGCCAGCAGTCCGAGCGGGAGGGCCAAAAACATTCAGTACTTC.

The gene calls are TRBV11-2 and TRBJ1-3; D is uncertain. The V and J ends lost 3 bases and 2 bases respectively, with 11 bases between them. Germline loops: CDR1 SGHAT, CDR2 FQNNGV. This CDR3 is 15 amino acids long. CDR3 nucleotide sequence: TGTGCCAGCAGCTTCCAGACGGTGACTGGAAACACCATATATTTT. Protein product: CASSFQTVTGNTIYF.

The chain recombines TRBV2 with TRBJ2-7; 10 bases fit TRBD2. Germline CDR1 reads SNHLY; CDR2 reads FYNNEI. CDR3 size: 13 residues. V gave up 8 bases and J gave up 5 bases; unmatched junction bases: 6. The CDR3 sequence is CASGTSGNDEQYF. CDR3 nucleotides: TGTGCCAGCGGAACTAGCGGGAACGACGAGCAGTACTTC.

V is TRBV7-9 and J is TRBJ2-7; D is undetermined. The CDR3 contains 12 residues. Between the trimmed V and J ends, which lost 5 bases and 2 bases, there was a span of 7 bases. The germline V gene has CDR1 SEHNR and CDR2 FQNEAQ (reference sequence). CDR3 coding DNA: TGTGCCAGCAGCCGACGGACCTACGAGCAGTACTTC. It specifies CASSRRTYEQYF.